This TCR beta chain derives from a study of OX40 agonist ivuxolimab in advanced cancers. The study, taken as a whole, reports: Some of the nonresponding patients also showed low levels of normalized T-cell clonal expansion.

With regard to this clone: As yet, its antigen is unknown.

Trimming took 6 bases from V and 1 from J, leaving 12 bases between them. The CDR3 contains 14 residues. The germline V gene encodes CDR1 MDHEN and CDR2 SYDVKM. Repertoires were generated with immunoSEQ multiplex PCR, while TCRdb's copy carries only in-frame clones and drops some. This sample has approximately 84,000 clones, with roughly 89% found just once. Here the sequenced sample was CD4+ or CD8+ T cells sorted from blood, taken in a trial of the OX40 agonist ivuxolimab. The chain links TRBV28 to TRBJ1-2; unclear D gene. This sequence originates from an adult with an advanced solid tumor such as melanoma, head and neck, liver or kidney cancer. The CDR3 is CASSTSPFNYGYTF. CDR3 nucleotide sequence: TGTGCCAGCAGCACCAGCCCTTTTAACTATGGCTACACCTTC.